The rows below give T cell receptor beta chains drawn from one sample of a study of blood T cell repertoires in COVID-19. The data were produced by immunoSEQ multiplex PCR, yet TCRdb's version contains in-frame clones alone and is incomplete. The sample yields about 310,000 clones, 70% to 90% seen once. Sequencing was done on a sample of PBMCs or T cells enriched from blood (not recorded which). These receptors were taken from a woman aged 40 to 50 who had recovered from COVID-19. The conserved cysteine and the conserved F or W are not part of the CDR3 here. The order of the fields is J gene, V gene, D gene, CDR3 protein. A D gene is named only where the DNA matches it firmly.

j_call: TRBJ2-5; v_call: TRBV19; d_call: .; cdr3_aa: ASSMGGGALETQY
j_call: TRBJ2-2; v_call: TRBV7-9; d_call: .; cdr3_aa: ASSPRFSPPGTGELF
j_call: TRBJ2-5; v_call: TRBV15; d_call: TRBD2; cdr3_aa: ATSRAASGGETQY
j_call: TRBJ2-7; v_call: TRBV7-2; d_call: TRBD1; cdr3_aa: ASSSRDRGPYEQY
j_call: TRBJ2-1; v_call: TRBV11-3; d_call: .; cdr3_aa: ASSLVGQFNEQF
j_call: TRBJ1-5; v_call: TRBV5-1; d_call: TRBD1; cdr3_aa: ASSLGGSQPQH
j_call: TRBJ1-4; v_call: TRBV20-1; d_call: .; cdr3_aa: SAMVTAKLF
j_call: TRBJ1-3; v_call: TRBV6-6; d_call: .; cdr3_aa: ASSPPDEGTPGNTIY
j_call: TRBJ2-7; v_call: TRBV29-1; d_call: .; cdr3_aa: SVEERGWEY
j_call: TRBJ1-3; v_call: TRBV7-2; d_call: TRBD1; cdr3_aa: ASSLRTGPGNTIY
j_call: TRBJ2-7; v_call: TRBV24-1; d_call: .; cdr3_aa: ATSDSVGGLYEQY
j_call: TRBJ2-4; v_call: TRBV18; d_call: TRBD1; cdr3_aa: ASSPSTGTGGSGNIQY
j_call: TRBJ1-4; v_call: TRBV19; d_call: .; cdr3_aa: ASSSRTAGDEKLF
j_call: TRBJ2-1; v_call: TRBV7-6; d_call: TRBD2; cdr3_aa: ASSLARTSGGASALNEQF
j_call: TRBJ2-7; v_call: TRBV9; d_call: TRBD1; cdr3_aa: ASSVDLSRGLDEQY
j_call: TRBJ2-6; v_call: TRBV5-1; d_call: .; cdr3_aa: ASSPLGGSGANVLT
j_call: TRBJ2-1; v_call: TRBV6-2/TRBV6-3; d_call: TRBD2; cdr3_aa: ASSYSVAGENEQF
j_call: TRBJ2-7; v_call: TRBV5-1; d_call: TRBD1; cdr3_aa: ASSGQGGSYEQY
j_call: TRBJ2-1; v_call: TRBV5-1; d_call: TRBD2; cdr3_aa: ASSSGGSYNEQF
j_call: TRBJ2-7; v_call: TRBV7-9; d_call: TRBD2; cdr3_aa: ASAKAGESHYEQY
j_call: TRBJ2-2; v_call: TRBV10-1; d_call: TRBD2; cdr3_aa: ASSIGTSGATGELF
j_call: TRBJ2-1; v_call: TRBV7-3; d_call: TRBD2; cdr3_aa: ASSSTGGRGYNEQF